This TCR beta chain was identified during a study of blood T cell repertoires in COVID-19. From germline, CDR1 is MNHEY and CDR2 SMNVEV (reference sequence). CDR3 length equals 16 residues. Unmatched junction bases numbered 10, after V lost 5 bases and J lost 4 bases. The method was immunoSEQ multiplex PCR; TCRdb's version includes in-frame clones alone and lacks a portion of them. Among 85,000 to 100,000 clones listed, 75% to 90% were seen once. The sequenced material came from peripheral blood. The receptor's source is a man aged 50-59 years with active or convalescent COVID-19. This chain links TRBV27 with TRBJ1-4, with TRBD1 matching over 7 bases. The CDR3 DNA reads as TGTGCCAGCAGTAAAACCGCGGGACAGCTTAATGAAAAACTGTTTTTT. Amino acid sequence: CASSKTAGQLNEKLFF. Supplemented by reference TRBV27 and TRBJ1-4, the full variable domain reads EAQVTQNPRYLITVTGKKLTVTCSQNMNHEYMSWYRQDPGLGLRQIYYSMNVEVTDKGDVPEGYKVSRKEKRNFPLILESPSPNQTSLYFCASSKTAGQLNEKLFFGSGTQLSVL.